These 17 T cell receptor beta chains were sequenced from one sample in a study of blood T cells in healthy people across ages (dated by TCRdb to 2015 to 2017). The library was made by 5' RACE. Sequenced on an Illumina HiSeq 2500. A second PCR of about 6 to 11 cycles was performed with a sample-barcoded 5' primer and a J-beta primer mix. TCRdb took the public reads, trimmed them with fastp at Q25, ran MiXCR for clone calling and kept in-frame beta chains. Every distinct CDR3 protein forms one entry, paired with its most common genes and DNA. The sample table lists a few hundred thousand distinct CDR3 sequences, 27% of them with a count of one. The ten top clones hold approximately 17% of the sample. The sample was blood. The receptors come from a woman aged 70-85 years in good health.

The genes are TRBV6-5 and TRBJ1-1; 9 bases map to TRBD1. After removal of 2 bases from V and 5 bases from J, the junction contained 3 bases not matched to a gene. This CDR3 has 14 amino acids. The germline V gene encodes CDR1 MNHEY and CDR2 SVGAGI. CDR3 region: CASSYRTGETEAFF. The CDR3, as DNA: TGTGCCAGCAGTTACCGGACAGGGGAAACTGAAGCTTTCTTT.

The sample holds a few counts of this clonotype. V gene TRBV20-1 combines with J gene TRBJ2-1, with TRBD2 identical over 10 bases. Germline values: CDR1 DFQATT, CDR2 SNEGSKA (reference sequence). V shed 4 bases, J shed 1 base, and the junction held 7 bases outside the gene matches. The CDR3 extends over 16 amino acids. CDR3 in amino acids: CSATRQRGGSYNEQFF. CDR3 in DNA: TGCAGTGCTACCCGACAGCGGGGGGGATCCTACAATGAGCAGTTCTTC.

This chain joins TRBV30 and TRBJ1-2; 9 bases fit TRBD1. The CDR3 loop spans 16 amino acids. Germline CDR1 GTSNPN, CDR2 SVGIG (reference sequence). Germline trimming cut 3 bases from V and 4 bases from J; bases unmatched to any gene: 12. In DNA form, the CDR3 reads TGTGCCTGGAGCCTCATCTCCAGACAGGGGGGCTATGGCTACACCTTC. Amino acids: CAWSLISRQGGYGYTF.

This clonotype was seen at least ten times. The CDR3 DNA sequence: TGCGCCAGCAGCCAAGATTGGACTAGAGGTCCCTACAATGAGCAGTTCTTC. As protein: CASSQDWTRGPYNEQFF. The J gene is TRBJ2-1, the V gene TRBV4-1; the match to TRBD2 covers 7 bases. The CDR3 totals 17 residues. J was trimmed by 2 bases and V by 0 bases; bases with no gene match: 7. Per the germline V gene, CDR1 is MGHRA and CDR2 is YSYEKL.

In its sample, this clonotype was seen a few times. The rearrangement uses TRBV5-1 and TRBJ2-4; TRBD2 aligns across 11 bases. The CDR3 runs 18 residues. Germline V gives CDR1 SGHRS, CDR2 YFSETQ. V trimming: 3 bases; J trimming: 0 bases; junction bases outside the gene matches: 8. The CDR3 protein is CASSSLPTSGVAKNIQYF. In DNA form, the CDR3 reads TGCGCCAGCAGCTCCCTCCCGACTAGCGGGGTAGCCAAAAACATTCAGTACTTC.

This clonotype has just a few counts. The chain links TRBV29-1 to TRBJ1-2, with TRBD1 identical over 9 bases. The CDR3 has 11 residues. CDR1 and CDR2 (germline): SQVTM, ANQGSEA. The junction had 4 bases not matched to a gene; V was cut back by 6 bases and J by 8 bases. Here the CDR3 reads CSVGTGRGYTF. The CDR3, as DNA: TGCAGCGTGGGGACAGGGAGAGGCTACACCTTC.

This clonotype showed up just a few times. The V call is TRBV4-2, the J call TRBJ2-1; TRBD1 or TRBD2 may be the D gene (6 bases each). This CDR3 comprises 15 residues. V was cut by 0 bases and J by 7 bases, with 13 bases left in between. Germline V lookup: CDR1 LGHNA, CDR2 YNFKEQ. CDR3 sequence (DNA): TGTGCCAGCAGCCAAGATCGTGGGGGGCATAATGAGCAGTTCTTC. This encodes CASSQDRGGHNEQFF.

This chain links TRBV12-3 or TRBV12-4 with TRBJ1-2, with D perhaps matching TRBD1 (5 bases). This CDR3 contains 14 residues. The germline V and J ends were trimmed by 1 base and 8 bases, with 14 bases remaining between them. The CDR3 coding sequence is TGTGCCAGCAGTTTAGAAGGCCAGGGCAGCGGCTACACCTTC. Protein: CASSLEGQGSGYTF.

This clonotype has just a few counts. The chain recombines TRBV12-3 or TRBV12-4 with TRBJ1-2, with D unresolved. This CDR3 region has 14 residues. V dropped 3 bases and J dropped 0 bases, with 8 bases sitting between them. The CDR3 reads CASSLGRTNYGYTF. The CDR3 DNA sequence: TGTGCCAGCAGTTTGGGGAGGACTAACTATGGCTACACCTTC.

This chain joins TRBV7-9 and TRBJ1-2; D is uncertain. Germline CDR1 SEHNR, CDR2 FQNEAQ (reference sequence). The CDR3 sequence is 15 residues long. The V end was cut by 5 bases, the J end by 8 bases, with 21 bases between. CDR3: CASSHDRSGSHGYTF. The DNA of the CDR3 is TGTGCCAGCAGCCACGATAGATCCGGGTCCCACGGCTACACCTTC.

The V and J genes are TRBV5-5 and TRBJ2-7, with D possibly TRBD1 on 5 matching bases. Looked up from germline, CDR1 is SGHKS and CDR2 is YYEKEE (reference sequence). The CDR3 sequence is 16 residues long. Between the trimmed V and J ends, which lost 4 bases and 0 bases, there was a span of 17 bases. Here the CDR3 DNA reads TGTGCCAGCAGCCATTCCGCAGGGAACCCCTCCTACGAGCAGTACTTC. As protein: CASSHSAGNPSYEQYF.

This clonotype showed up just a few times. The chain employs TRBV10-3 and TRBJ2-7; D unclear. The ends were cut back, 6 bases at V and 6 bases at J, with 12 bases in the middle. This CDR3 has 12 amino acids. CDR1 ENHRY and CDR2 SYGVKD come from the germline V gene. This CDR3 is CAIRVSYCEQYF. In nucleotides, the CDR3 is TGTGCCATCAGGGTTTCCTACTGCGAGCAGTACTTC.

The chain recombines TRBV30 with TRBJ1-2; D remains unclear. This CDR3 is 12 amino acids long. Germline assignment: CDR1 GTSNPN and CDR2 SVGIG (reference sequence). Between the trimmed V and J ends, which lost 0 bases and 3 bases, there was a span of 5 bases. Here the CDR3 reads CAWSVPYYGYTF. CDR3 coding DNA: TGTGCCTGGAGTGTACCCTACTATGGCTACACCTTC.

This clonotype occurred a few times. The J gene is TRBJ1-2, the V gene TRBV5-1; 7 positions match TRBD1. CDR1 and CDR2 (germline): SGHRS, YFSETQ. The CDR3 runs to 14 residues. V was pared by 6 bases and J by 0 bases, with 5 bases of the junction left unmatched. The CDR3 sequence is CASTRTGANYGYTF. The CDR3 DNA follows: TGCGCCAGCACACGTACAGGGGCTAACTATGGCTACACCTTC.

The chain joins TRBV29-1 to TRBJ1-1; no firm D call. This CDR3 has 11 amino acids. V dropped 6 bases and J dropped 1 base, with 6 bases sitting between them. Germline V gene data show CDR1 as SQVTM and CDR2 as ANQGSEA. CDR3 region: CSVGKNTEAFF. CDR3 coding DNA: TGCAGCGTGGGCAAGAACACTGAAGCTTTCTTT.

The chain joins TRBV29-1 to TRBJ2-5; D call uncertain. Trimming shortened V by 0 bases and J by 5 bases, and 7 bases separated the two germline ends. The CDR3 runs to 12 residues. The germline CDR1 and CDR2 sequences are SQVTM and ANQGSEA. The CDR3 DNA is TGCAGCGTTGAAGATGGCCATGAGACCCAGTACTTC. It encodes CSVEDGHETQYF. Using reference TRBV29-1 and TRBJ2-5 for the parts outside the CDR3, the full variable domain is SAVISQKPSRDICQRGTSLTIQCQVDSQVTMMFWYRQQPGQSLTLIATANQGSEATYESGFVIDKFPISRPNLTFSTLTVSNMSPEDSSIYLCSVEDGHETQYFGPGTRLLVL.

A few counts support this clonotype. The chain recombines TRBV4-3 with TRBJ2-4; unclear D gene. The germline gives CDR1 LGHNA, CDR2 YSLEER. V was clipped by 1 base and J by 2 bases, with 9 bases between them. This CDR3 contains 15 residues. The CDR3 reads CASSQGSRSKNIQYF. The CDR3 DNA reads as TGCGCCAGCAGCCAAGGGAGTAGGTCCAAAAACATTCAGTACTTC.